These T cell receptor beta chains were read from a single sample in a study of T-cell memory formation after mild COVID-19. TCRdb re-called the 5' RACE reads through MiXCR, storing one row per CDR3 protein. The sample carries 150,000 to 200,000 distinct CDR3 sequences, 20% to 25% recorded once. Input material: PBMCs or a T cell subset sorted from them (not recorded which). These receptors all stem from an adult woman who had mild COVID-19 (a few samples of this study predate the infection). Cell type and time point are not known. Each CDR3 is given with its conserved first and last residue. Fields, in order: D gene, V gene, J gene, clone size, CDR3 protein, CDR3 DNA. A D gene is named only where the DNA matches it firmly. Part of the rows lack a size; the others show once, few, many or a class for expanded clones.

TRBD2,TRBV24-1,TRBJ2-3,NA,CATSDLLAVTQYF,TGTGCCACCAGTGATCTTCTAGCGGTTACGCAGTATTTT
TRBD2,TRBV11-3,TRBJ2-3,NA,CASSLRLAGTTDTQYF,TGTGCCAGCAGCTTACGACTAGCGGGAACAACAGATACGCAGTATTTT
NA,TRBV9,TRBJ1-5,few,CASSVGEGAHQPQHF,TGTGCCAGCAGCGTAGGAGAAGGGGCCCATCAGCCCCAGCATTTT
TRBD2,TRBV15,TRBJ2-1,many,CATSRELAGAYNEQFF,TGTGCCACCAGCAGAGAACTAGCGGGGGCATACAATGAGCAGTTCTTC
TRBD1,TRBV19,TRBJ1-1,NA,CASTARTGWNTEAFF,TGTGCCAGTACTGCTCGGACAGGGTGGAACACTGAAGCTTTCTTT
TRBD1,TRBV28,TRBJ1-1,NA,CASSFQQGGDAFF,TGTGCCAGCAGTTTCCAGCAGGGGGGTGACGCTTTCTTT
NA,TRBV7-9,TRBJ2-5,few,CASSFFGAEETQYF,TGTGCCAGCAGCTTCTTTGGGGCTGAGGAGACCCAGTACTTC
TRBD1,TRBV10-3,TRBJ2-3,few,CAINGGTGGITDTQYF,TGTGCCATCAACGGAGGCACAGGGGGCATAACAGATACGCAGTATTTT
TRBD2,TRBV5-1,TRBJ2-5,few,CASSPAMGGYQETQYF,TGCGCCAGCAGCCCCGCCATGGGGGGGTACCAAGAGACCCAGTACTTC
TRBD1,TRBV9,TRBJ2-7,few,CASSVAGQGSYEQYF,TGTGCCAGCAGCGTAGCGGGACAGGGTTCCTACGAGCAGTACTTC
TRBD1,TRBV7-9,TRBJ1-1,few,CASSSGQPNEAFF,TGTGCCAGCAGCTCGGGACAGCCTAATGAAGCTTTCTTT
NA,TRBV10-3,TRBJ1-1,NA,CAISETPGHTEAFF,TGTGCCATCAGTGAGACTCCGGGACACACTGAAGCTTTCTTT
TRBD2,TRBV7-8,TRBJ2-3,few,CASRPSGGAGTDTQYF,TGTGCCAGCAGACCTAGCGGGGGGGCTGGTACAGATACGCAGTATTTT
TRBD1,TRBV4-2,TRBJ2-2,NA,CASSHTYRGTGELFF,TGTGCCAGCAGCCATACTTACAGGGGAACCGGGGAGCTGTTTTTT
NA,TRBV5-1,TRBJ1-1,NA,CASSLEGGFTEAFF,TGCGCCAGCAGCTTGGAGGGGGGTTTCACTGAAGCTTTCTTT
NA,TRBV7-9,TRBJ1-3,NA,CASSDTLASSGNTIYF,TGTGCCAGCAGCGACACCTTAGCGAGCTCTGGAAACACCATATATTTT
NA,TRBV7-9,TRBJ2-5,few,CASSQAGQETQYF,TGTGCCAGCAGCCAGGCGGGTCAAGAGACCCAGTACTTC
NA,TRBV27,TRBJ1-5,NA,CASSLAGYRHQPQHF,TGTGCCAGCAGTTTAGCTGGATATAGACATCAGCCCCAGCATTTT
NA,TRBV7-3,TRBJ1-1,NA,CASSLAETGRMNTEAFF,TGTGCCAGCAGCTTAGCCGAAACGGGACGGATGAACACTGAAGCTTTCTTT
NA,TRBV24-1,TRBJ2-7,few,CATSPGWSYEQYF,TGTGCCACCAGTCCAGGGTGGTCCTACGAGCAGTACTTC
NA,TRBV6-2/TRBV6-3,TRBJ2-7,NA,CASSYSTGGSYEQYF,TGTGCCAGCAGTTACTCAACCGGGGGATCCTACGAGCAGTACTTC
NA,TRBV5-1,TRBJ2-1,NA,CASSSSVNEQFF,TGCGCCAGCAGCTCTAGCGTGAATGAGCAGTTCTTC
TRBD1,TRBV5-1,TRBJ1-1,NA,CASSTGTGGRFTEAFF,TGCGCCAGCAGCACCGGGACAGGGGGCCGTTTTACTGAAGCTTTCTTT
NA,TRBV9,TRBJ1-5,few,CASSVGFGDSNQPQHF,TGTGCCAGCAGCGTAGGTTTCGGGGATAGCAATCAGCCCCAGCATTTT
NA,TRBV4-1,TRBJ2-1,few,CASSQAEDEQFF,TGCGCCAGCAGCCAAGCGGAGGATGAGCAGTTCTTC
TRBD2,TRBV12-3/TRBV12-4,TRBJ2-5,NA,CASSSGTSGGWGQETQYF,TGTGCCAGCAGTTCCGGGACTAGCGGGGGATGGGGACAAGAGACCCAGTACTTC
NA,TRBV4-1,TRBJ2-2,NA,CASSQDHSTGELFF,TGCGCCAGCAGCCAAGATCACAGCACCGGGGAGCTGTTTTTT
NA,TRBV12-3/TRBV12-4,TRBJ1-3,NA,CASSFAPLRARGNTIYF,TGTGCCAGCAGTTTCGCCCCTCTACGGGCGCGTGGAAACACCATATATTTT